This T cell receptor beta chain came from a study of identical twins. A universal primer site was created by template switching, with the cDNA bearing unique molecular identifiers. TCRdb ran MiXCR on the 5' RACE reads and lists one entry per CDR3 protein. This sample yields 690,000 or so distinct CDR3 sequences, of which around 8.6% are seen a single time; about 0.98% belongs to the top ten. Trimming pared 2 bases from V and 1 base from J, leaving 24 bases between. The CDR3 is 20 residues long. Germline CDR1 reads KGHSH; CDR2 reads LQKENI. Study conclusions and caveats: Analyses of zero insertions could, in part, be confounded by invariant MAIT and iNKT cells.

Note on this clonotype: Its antigen is not known.

The same data also contributed to another study, on yellow fever vaccine responses in identical twins. In that study: Reportedly, the T cell response mounted by twins to vaccine seemed partly convergent, partly personalized.

The sequence came from a woman aged 18-29 years in good health. Material: PBMCs. The V gene is TRBV18, the J gene TRBJ2-1; TRBD2 might be the D (6 bases). CDR3 bases: TGTGCCAGCTCACCAGGCGTAGCGGTGGAGGCGGTCCCTTCCTACAATGAGCAGTTCTTC. This codes for CASSPGVAVEAVPSYNEQFF.